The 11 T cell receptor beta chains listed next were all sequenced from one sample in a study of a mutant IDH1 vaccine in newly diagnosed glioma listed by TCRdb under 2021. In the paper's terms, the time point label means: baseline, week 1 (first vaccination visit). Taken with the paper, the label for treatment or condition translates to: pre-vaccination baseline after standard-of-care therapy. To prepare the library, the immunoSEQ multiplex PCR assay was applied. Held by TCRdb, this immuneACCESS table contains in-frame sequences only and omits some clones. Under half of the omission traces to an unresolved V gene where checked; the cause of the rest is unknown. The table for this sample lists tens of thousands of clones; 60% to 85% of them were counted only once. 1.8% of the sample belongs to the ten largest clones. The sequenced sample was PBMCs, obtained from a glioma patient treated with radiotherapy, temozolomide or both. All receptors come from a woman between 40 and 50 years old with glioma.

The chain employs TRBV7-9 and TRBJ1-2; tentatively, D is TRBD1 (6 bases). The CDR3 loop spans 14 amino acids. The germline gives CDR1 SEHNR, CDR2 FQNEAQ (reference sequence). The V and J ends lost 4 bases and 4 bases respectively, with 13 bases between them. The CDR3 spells CASSYPGVRYGYTF. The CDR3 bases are TGTGCCAGCAGCTACCCAGGGGTTCGCTATGGCTACACCTTC.

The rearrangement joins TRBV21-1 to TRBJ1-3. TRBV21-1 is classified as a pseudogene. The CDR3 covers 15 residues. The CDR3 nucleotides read TGTGCCAGCTGCGGGCGGGGAAGGACTGGAAACACCATATATTTT. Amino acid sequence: CASCGRGRTGNTIYF.

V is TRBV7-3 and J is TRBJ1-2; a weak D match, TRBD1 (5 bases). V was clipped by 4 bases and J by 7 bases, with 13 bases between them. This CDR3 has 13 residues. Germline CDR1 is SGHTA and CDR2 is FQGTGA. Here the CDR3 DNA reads TGTGCCAGCAGCTCCGTGGGCGGGGGTGGCTACACCTTC. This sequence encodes CASSSVGGGGYTF. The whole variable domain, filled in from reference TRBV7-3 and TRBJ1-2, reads GAGVSQTPSNKVTEKGKYVELRCDPISGHTALYWYRQSLGQGPEFLIYFQGTGAADDSGLPNDRFFAVRPEGSVSTLKIQRTERGDSAVYLCASSSVGGGGYTFGSGTRLTVV.

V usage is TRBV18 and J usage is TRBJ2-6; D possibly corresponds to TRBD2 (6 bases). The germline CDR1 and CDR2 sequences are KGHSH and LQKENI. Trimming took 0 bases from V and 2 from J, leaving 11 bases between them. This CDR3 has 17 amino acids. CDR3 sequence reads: CASSPPGGPPGANVLTF. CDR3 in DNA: TGTGCCAGCTCACCACCGGGAGGCCCCCCTGGGGCCAACGTCCTGACTTTC.

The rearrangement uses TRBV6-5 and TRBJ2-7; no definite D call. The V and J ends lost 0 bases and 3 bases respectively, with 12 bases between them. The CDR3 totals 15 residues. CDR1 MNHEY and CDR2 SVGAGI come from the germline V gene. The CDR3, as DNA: TGTGCCAGCAGTTACTCGAAAATCGGCGGCTACGAGCAGTACTTC. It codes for CASSYSKIGGYEQYF.

CDR3 DNA: TGTGCCAGCAGCGTAGCTAGGACAGGGAAGGGCGGAAACACCATATATTTT. Amino acid sequence: CASSVARTGKGGNTIYF. The V gene is TRBV9, the J gene TRBJ1-3, with 8 bases that match TRBD1. CDR3 length: 17 amino acids. Trimming removed 0 bases from V and 4 bases from J; junction bases left unmatched: 9. Germline V lookup: CDR1 SGDLS, CDR2 YYNGEE.

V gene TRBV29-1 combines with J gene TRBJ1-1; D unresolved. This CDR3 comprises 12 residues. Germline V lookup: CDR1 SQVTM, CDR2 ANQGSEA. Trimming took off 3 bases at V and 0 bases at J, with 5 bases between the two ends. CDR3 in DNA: TGCAGCGTTGACGTAATGAACACTGAAGCTTTCTTT. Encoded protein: CSVDVMNTEAFF.

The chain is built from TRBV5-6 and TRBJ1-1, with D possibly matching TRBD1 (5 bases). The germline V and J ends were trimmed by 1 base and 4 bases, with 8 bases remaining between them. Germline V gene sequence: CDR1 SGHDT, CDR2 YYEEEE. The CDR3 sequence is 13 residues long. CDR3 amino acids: CASSLWGSTEAFF. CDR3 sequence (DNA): TGTGCCAGCAGCTTGTGGGGGAGCACTGAAGCTTTCTTT.

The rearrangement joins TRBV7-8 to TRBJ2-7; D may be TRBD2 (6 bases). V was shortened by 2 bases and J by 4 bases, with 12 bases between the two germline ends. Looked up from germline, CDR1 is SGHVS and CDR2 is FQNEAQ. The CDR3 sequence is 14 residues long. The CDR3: CASSLLAGTYEQYF. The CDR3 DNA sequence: TGTGCCAGCAGCTTACTGGCGGGGACTTACGAGCAGTACTTC.

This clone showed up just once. DNA of the CDR3: TGTGCCTGGAGTGTACCGGGGTTCGGTGCTAATGAAAAACTGTTTTTT. The encoded protein is CAWSVPGFGANEKLFF. J is TRBJ1-4 and V is TRBV30, with D uncertain. The V end was cut by 0 bases, the J end by 3 bases, with 14 bases between. The CDR3 covers 16 residues. Per germline, CDR1 GTSNPN and CDR2 SVGIG (reference sequence).

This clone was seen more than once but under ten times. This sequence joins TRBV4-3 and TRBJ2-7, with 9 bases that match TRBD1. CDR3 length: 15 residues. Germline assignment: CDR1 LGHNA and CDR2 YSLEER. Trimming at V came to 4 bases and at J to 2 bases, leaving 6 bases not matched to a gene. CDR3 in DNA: TGCGCCAGCAGCCTAGGACAGGGGCCTCCCTACGAGCAGTACTTC. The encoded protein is CASSLGQGPPYEQYF.